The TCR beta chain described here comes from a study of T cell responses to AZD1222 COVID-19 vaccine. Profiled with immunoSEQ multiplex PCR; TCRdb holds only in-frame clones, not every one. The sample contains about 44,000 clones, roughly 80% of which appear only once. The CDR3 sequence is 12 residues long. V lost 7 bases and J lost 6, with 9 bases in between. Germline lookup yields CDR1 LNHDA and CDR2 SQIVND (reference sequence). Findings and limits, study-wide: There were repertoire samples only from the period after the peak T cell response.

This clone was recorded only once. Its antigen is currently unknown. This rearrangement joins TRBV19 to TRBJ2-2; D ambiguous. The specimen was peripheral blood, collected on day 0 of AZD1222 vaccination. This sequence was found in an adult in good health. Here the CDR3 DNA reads TGTGCCAGTAATGAGCCCGCCGGGGAGCTGTTTTTT. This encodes CASNEPAGELFF.